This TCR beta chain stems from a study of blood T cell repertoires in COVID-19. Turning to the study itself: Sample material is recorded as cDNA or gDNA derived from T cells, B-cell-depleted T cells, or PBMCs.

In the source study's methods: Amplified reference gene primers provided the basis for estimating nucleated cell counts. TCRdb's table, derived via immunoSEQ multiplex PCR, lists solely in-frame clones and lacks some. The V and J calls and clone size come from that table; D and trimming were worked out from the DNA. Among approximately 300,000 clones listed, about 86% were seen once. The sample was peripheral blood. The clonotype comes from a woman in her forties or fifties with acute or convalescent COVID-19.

CDR3 coding DNA: TGTGCCAGCAGCTTAGATAGGCACAGGGGGCCTCAGCCCCAGCATTTT. It yields the protein CASSLDRHRGPQPQHF. The chain has TRBV11-3 and TRBJ1-5; 9 nucleotides match TRBD1. The length of the CDR3 is 16 residues. Germline V gene sequence: CDR1 SGHNT, CDR2 YENEEA. Trimming removed 0 bases from V and 6 bases from J; junction bases left unmatched: 6. Full variable domain (missing parts from reference TRBV11-3 and TRBJ1-5): EAGVVQSPRYKIIEKKQPVAFWCNPISGHNTLYWYLQNLGQGPELLIRYENEEAVDDSQLPKDRFSAERLKGVDSTLKIQPAELGDSAVYLCASSLDRHRGPQPQHFGDGTRLSIL.